This TCR beta chain was profiled in a study of CD8 T cells in ankylosing spondylitis. Study-wide results and limits: Typical of ankylosing spondylitis blood, it appeared, was a TCR beta motif of several highly homologous variants. Disease-associated clones were reportedly significantly overrepresented in matched ankylosing spondylitis synovial fluid.

This clonotype has a count of ten or more. Its antigen is still unknown. With V trimmed by 0 bases and J by 5 bases, 7 bases remained unmatched. CDR1 and CDR2 (germline): SGHRS, YFSETQ. CDR3 length equals 15 residues. Via MiXCR, TCRdb re-called the 5' RACE reads, giving one row per CDR3 protein. This sample has roughly 130,000 distinct CDR3 sequences, with about 6.4% found just once. Sequenced sample: blood, either unsorted or a sorted T cell fraction (not recorded which). This clonotype originated in a male donor with ankylosing spondylitis or in good health (not recorded which). The chain links TRBV5-1 to TRBJ2-5; 7 nucleotides line up with TRBD2. This CDR3 reads CASSLVSGGAETQYF. CDR3 bases: TGCGCCAGCAGCTTGGTTTCGGGGGGTGCGGAGACCCAGTACTTC.